What follows describes a single T cell receptor (beta chain). The sample originates from a study of cytomegalovirus exposure and HLA in healthy donors. This CDR3 contains 14 residues. J lost 0 bases, V lost 6 bases, and 3 bases had no gene match. Germline-derived CDR1 and CDR2 are MNHNS and SASEGT. The PCR had 60 Vbeta and 13 Jbeta primers. Sequenced by immunoSEQ multiplex PCR; TCRdb stores in-frame clones only, minus some. The sample comprises roughly 160,000 clones, approximately 76% of which are singletons, and about 1.3% rests with the top ten. The chain joins TRBV6-1 to TRBJ2-7, with TRBD2 matching over 9 bases. Sequencing was done on a sample of PBMCs. The receptor's source is a man between 60 and 75 years old in good health and CMV-seronegative. The CDR3 DNA sequence: TGTGCCAGCAGAGGGACTAGCTACTCCTACGAGCAGTACTTC. Translated: CASRGTSYSYEQYF.